This T cell receptor beta chain was found in a study of cytomegalovirus exposure and HLA in healthy donors. Regarding the study as a whole: At a 0.05 false discovery rate, a later analysis found around 17,000 TCR beta sequences to be associated with HLA alleles.

The table lists this clone with a count of one. Its antigen is not identified. Primers: 60 Vbeta forward and 13 Jbeta reverse. Assay: immunoSEQ multiplex PCR; the TCRdb copy retains only in-frame clones and omits some. The sample yields under 200,000 clones, around 77% seen once. Donors were nominally healthy when sampled, though unrecorded immune exposures were likely. The TCR was taken from a man aged 25 to 45 in good health and CMV-seropositive. Sequencing input: PBMCs.

Written as DNA, the CDR3 is TGCGCCAGCAGCCAAGGGACAGGGGGAGGCTACGAGCAGTACTTC. Protein product: CASSQGTGGGYEQYF. The V call is TRBV4-3, the J call TRBJ2-5; 10 nucleotides match TRBD1. The end of the DNA aligns better with TRBJ2-7, so the J call may be wrong. From germline, CDR1 is LGHNA and CDR2 YSLEER. The CDR3 extends over 15 amino acids.